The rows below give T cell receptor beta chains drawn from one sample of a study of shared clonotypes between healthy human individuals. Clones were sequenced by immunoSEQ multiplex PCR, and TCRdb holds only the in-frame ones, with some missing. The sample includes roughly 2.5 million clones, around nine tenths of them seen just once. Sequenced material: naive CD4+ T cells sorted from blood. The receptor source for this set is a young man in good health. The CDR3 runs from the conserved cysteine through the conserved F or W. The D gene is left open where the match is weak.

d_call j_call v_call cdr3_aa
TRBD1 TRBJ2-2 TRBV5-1 CASSLGQGLYAGELFF
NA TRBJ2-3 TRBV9 CASSGLGGWGTDTQYF
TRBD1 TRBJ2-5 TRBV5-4 CASRKPGQQETQYF
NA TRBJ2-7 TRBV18 CASSSPNEQYF
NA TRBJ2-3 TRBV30 CAFDREADTQYF
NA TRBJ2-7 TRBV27 CASSSRSSSPYEQYF
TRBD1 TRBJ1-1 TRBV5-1 CASSQGQRSFF
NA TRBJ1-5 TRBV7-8 CASSPRRPESNQPQHF
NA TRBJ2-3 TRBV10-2 CASSESAGRPITDTQYF
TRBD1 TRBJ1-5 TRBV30 CAWTPDREGNQPQHF
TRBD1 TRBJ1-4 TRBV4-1 CASRPPLRQGTEKLFF
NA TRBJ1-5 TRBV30 CAWSVLGVNQPQHF
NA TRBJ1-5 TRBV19 CASRNFLQGNNQPQHF
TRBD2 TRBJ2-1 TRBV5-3 CARIGGRREAASYNEQFF
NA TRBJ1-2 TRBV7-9 CASSTRDGRSRDYGYTF
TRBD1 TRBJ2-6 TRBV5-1 CASSLAGQTSGANVLTF
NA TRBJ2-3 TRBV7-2 CASSLVPGVGDTQYF
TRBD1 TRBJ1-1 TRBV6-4 CASSPQGTGTEAFF
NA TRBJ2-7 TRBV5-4 CASSPQGSSYEQYF
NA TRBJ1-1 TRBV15 CATSRFERGGTEAFF
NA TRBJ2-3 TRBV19 CASSAEYWTDTQYF
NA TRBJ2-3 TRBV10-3 CAIRGRYTDTQYF
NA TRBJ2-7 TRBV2 CASSEQEPYEQYF
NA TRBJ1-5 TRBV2 CASSVNQRDLWNQPQHF
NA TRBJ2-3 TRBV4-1 CASSQERVGPKQYF
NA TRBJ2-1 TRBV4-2 CASSQAQSSYNEQFF
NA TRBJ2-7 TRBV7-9 CASSFSRRGGTDEQYF
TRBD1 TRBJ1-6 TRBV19 CASSSWTGGSYNSPLHF
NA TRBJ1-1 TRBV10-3 CAIKGGSEAFF
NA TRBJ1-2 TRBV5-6 CASSLRLGGGYTF
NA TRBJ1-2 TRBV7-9 CASSLATGLTNYGYTF
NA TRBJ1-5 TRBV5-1 CASSLEGQLWDGQHF
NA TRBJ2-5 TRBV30 CAWSPGGLAPVRGQYF
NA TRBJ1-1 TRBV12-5 CASGQAQVMNTEAFF
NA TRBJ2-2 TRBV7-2 CASGGQSAITGELFF
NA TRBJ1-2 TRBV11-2 CASSLGDKGGYTF
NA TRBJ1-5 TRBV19 CASSPYSNQPQHF
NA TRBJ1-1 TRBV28 CASSLGAGNGNTEAFF
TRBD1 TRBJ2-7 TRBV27 CASSRTGVGYEQYF
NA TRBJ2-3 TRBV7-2 CASSPGARTDTQYF
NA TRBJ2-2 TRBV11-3 CASSSQQGFGAGELFF
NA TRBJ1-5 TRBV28 CASRMGGSNQPQHF
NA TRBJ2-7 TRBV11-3 CASSLSGQGYEQYF
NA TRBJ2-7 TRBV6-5 CAVEGKRHEQYF
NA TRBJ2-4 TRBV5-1 CASSFGPGADIQYF
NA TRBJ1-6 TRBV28 CASSRRASPLHF